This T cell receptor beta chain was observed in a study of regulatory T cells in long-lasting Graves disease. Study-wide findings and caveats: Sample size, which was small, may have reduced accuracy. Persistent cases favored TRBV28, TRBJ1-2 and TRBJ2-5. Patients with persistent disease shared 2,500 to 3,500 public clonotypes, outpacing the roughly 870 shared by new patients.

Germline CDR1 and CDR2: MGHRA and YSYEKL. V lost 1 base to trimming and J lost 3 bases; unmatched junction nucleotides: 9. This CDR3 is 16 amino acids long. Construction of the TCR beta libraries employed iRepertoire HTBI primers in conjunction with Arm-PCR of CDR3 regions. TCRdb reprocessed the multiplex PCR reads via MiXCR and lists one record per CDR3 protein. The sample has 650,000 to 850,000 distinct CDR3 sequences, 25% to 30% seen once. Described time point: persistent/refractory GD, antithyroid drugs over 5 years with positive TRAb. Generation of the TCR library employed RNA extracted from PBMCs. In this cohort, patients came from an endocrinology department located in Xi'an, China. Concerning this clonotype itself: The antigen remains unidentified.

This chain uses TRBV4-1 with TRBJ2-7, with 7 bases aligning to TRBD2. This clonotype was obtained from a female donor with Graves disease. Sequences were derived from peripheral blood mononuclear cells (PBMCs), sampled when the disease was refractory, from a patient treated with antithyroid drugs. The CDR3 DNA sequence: TGCGCCAGCAGCCAAGTTGGTCTAGCGGACCTCTACGAGCAGTACTTC. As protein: CASSQVGLADLYEQYF.